These T cell receptor beta chains were read from a single sample in a study of Tregs in tolerant kidney transplant recipients. Sequencing was performed with immunoSEQ multiplex PCR; in TCRdb, only in-frame clones are kept and a portion is missing. This table has about 69,000 clones, roughly nine tenths appearing once. The starting material was CD4+ T cells from blood, obtained before the transplant. These TCRs come from a human donor who received a combined kidney and bone marrow transplant. Both conserved end residues are trimmed from each CDR3. Each record gives: D gene, CDR3 length, V gene, J gene, CDR3 protein. D genes are given only for firm matches.

d_gene: TRBD1; len: 13; v_gene: TRBV11-2; j_gene: TRBJ2-2; CDR3aa: ASSEQGAVTGELF
d_gene: .; len: 11; v_gene: TRBV9; j_gene: TRBJ2-1; CDR3aa: ASSAPVSNEQF
d_gene: TRBD2; len: 14; v_gene: TRBV7-3; j_gene: TRBJ2-3; CDR3aa: ASSHVTSGNTDTQY
d_gene: .; len: 15; v_gene: TRBV2; j_gene: TRBJ1-6; CDR3aa: ASRDHPWTDSNSPLH
d_gene: TRBD2; len: 13; v_gene: TRBV27; j_gene: TRBJ2-1; CDR3aa: ASSLISGRGGEQF
d_gene: TRBD2; len: 13; v_gene: TRBV19; j_gene: TRBJ2-2; CDR3aa: ASSIAGGITGELF
d_gene: TRBD1; len: 13; v_gene: TRBV6-1; j_gene: TRBJ1-4; CDR3aa: ASKNQGTGVEKLF
d_gene: .; len: 12; v_gene: TRBV30; j_gene: TRBJ1-2; CDR3aa: AWRFGGNGYGYT
d_gene: TRBD1; len: 13; v_gene: TRBV11-2; j_gene: TRBJ2-5; CDR3aa: ASSPGQGALETQY
d_gene: TRBD2; len: 14; v_gene: TRBV27; j_gene: TRBJ2-1; CDR3aa: ASSISSGLAHNEQF
d_gene: TRBD1; len: 17; v_gene: TRBV14; j_gene: TRBJ2-1; CDR3aa: ASSQEVTGRLSSYNEQF
d_gene: .; len: 11; v_gene: TRBV27; j_gene: TRBJ2-5; CDR3aa: ASSLTAEETQY
d_gene: .; len: 11; v_gene: TRBV6-6; j_gene: TRBJ1-5; CDR3aa: ASSPGQWQPQH
d_gene: .; len: 11; v_gene: TRBV6-1; j_gene: TRBJ1-5; CDR3aa: ASSARDNQPQH
d_gene: TRBD2; len: 18; v_gene: TRBV7-6; j_gene: TRBJ2-7; CDR3aa: ASSLRWRGLSSGSSYEQY
d_gene: TRBD1; len: 13; v_gene: TRBV9; j_gene: TRBJ2-7; CDR3aa: ASSVTGGQVYEQY
d_gene: TRBD1; len: 14; v_gene: TRBV28; j_gene: TRBJ1-2; CDR3aa: ASSLPFQGENYGYT
d_gene: .; len: 10; v_gene: TRBV18; j_gene: TRBJ2-7; CDR3aa: ASSSPAYEQY
d_gene: TRBD1; len: 14; v_gene: TRBV5-6; j_gene: TRBJ1-4; CDR3aa: ASSLNGQGFDEKLF
d_gene: .; len: 14; v_gene: TRBV5-1; j_gene: TRBJ1-4; CDR3aa: ASSLEVAGRGEKLF
d_gene: .; len: 12; v_gene: TRBV7-9; j_gene: TRBJ2-7; CDR3aa: ASSSSGIAYEQY
d_gene: TRBD1; len: 11; v_gene: TRBV18; j_gene: TRBJ1-2; CDR3aa: ASSPRTGEGYT
d_gene: TRBD1; len: 13; v_gene: TRBV28; j_gene: TRBJ1-2; CDR3aa: ASRRGQALGGGYT
d_gene: .; len: 12; v_gene: TRBV7-2; j_gene: TRBJ2-7; CDR3aa: ASSFGRSSYEQY
d_gene: TRBD1; len: 14; v_gene: TRBV5-5; j_gene: TRBJ2-7; CDR3aa: ASSPRWTGTPYEQY
d_gene: TRBD1; len: 14; v_gene: TRBV14; j_gene: TRBJ1-4; CDR3aa: ASSQGSRGRGEKLF
d_gene: .; len: 12; v_gene: TRBV5-1; j_gene: TRBJ1-1; CDR3aa: ASSLDRVNTEAF
d_gene: .; len: 11; v_gene: TRBV2; j_gene: TRBJ2-7; CDR3aa: ASSLQLIGEQY
d_gene: TRBD1; len: 13; v_gene: TRBV28; j_gene: TRBJ2-2; CDR3aa: ASSFGDRNTGELF
d_gene: TRBD2; len: 14; v_gene: TRBV7-9; j_gene: TRBJ2-2; CDR3aa: ASSPAGAANTGELF
d_gene: .; len: 11; v_gene: TRBV28; j_gene: TRBJ1-2; CDR3aa: ASSLKSNYGYT
d_gene: .; len: 12; v_gene: TRBV27; j_gene: TRBJ2-2; CDR3aa: ASKVRGSTGELF
d_gene: .; len: 12; v_gene: TRBV29-1; j_gene: TRBJ2-1; CDR3aa: SVDQGGSYNEQF
d_gene: .; len: 11; v_gene: TRBV6-6; j_gene: TRBJ2-5; CDR3aa: ASSPGQQETQY
d_gene: .; len: 12; v_gene: TRBV10-2; j_gene: TRBJ2-1; CDR3aa: ASRPGLNYNEQF
d_gene: TRBD2; len: 12; v_gene: TRBV5-4; j_gene: TRBJ2-7; CDR3aa: ASSPGTTSYEQY
d_gene: TRBD2; len: 12; v_gene: TRBV5-1; j_gene: TRBJ2-7; CDR3aa: ASSPTSNSYEQY
d_gene: .; len: 12; v_gene: TRBV9; j_gene: TRBJ2-3; CDR3aa: ASSVATLQGPQY
d_gene: TRBD2; len: 11; v_gene: TRBV5-1; j_gene: TRBJ2-5; CDR3aa: ASSFRGRETQY
d_gene: .; len: 13; v_gene: TRBV27; j_gene: TRBJ2-2; CDR3aa: ASSWGLANTGELF
d_gene: .; len: 13; v_gene: TRBV5-4; j_gene: TRBJ2-1; CDR3aa: ASSLSQRLYNEQF
d_gene: .; len: 12; v_gene: TRBV30; j_gene: TRBJ1-3; CDR3aa: AWMGTYSGNTIY
d_gene: TRBD1; len: 13; v_gene: TRBV30; j_gene: TRBJ2-1; CDR3aa: AWGRAGTGYNEQF
d_gene: .; len: 15; v_gene: TRBV10-2; j_gene: TRBJ2-1; CDR3aa: ASSESVYSGAYNEQF
d_gene: TRBD1; len: 16; v_gene: TRBV7-9; j_gene: TRBJ1-1; CDR3aa: ASTISPRRDSMNTEAF
d_gene: TRBD2; len: 13; v_gene: TRBV10-2; j_gene: TRBJ2-1; CDR3aa: ASSDVGGIYNEQF
d_gene: TRBD2; len: 14; v_gene: TRBV30; j_gene: TRBJ2-7; CDR3aa: AWSWGGRANSYEQY
d_gene: .; len: 12; v_gene: TRBV5-1; j_gene: TRBJ1-2; CDR3aa: ASSLLGQNYGYT
d_gene: .; len: 8; v_gene: TRBV20-1; j_gene: TRBJ2-1; CDR3aa: SATNNEQF
d_gene: TRBD1; len: 15; v_gene: TRBV18; j_gene: TRBJ1-1; CDR3aa: ASSPLRTGSFHLEAF
d_gene: TRBD2; len: 13; v_gene: TRBV6-6; j_gene: TRBJ2-7; CDR3aa: ASRPSSGPSYEQY
d_gene: TRBD2; len: 14; v_gene: TRBV18; j_gene: TRBJ2-7; CDR3aa: ASSRGLAGESYEQY
d_gene: TRBD2; len: 14; v_gene: TRBV19; j_gene: TRBJ2-7; CDR3aa: ASSPDSGRFSYEQY
d_gene: TRBD2; len: 14; v_gene: TRBV11-3; j_gene: TRBJ2-3; CDR3aa: ASSLGLAGVSDTQY
d_gene: .; len: 18; v_gene: TRBV10-3; j_gene: TRBJ2-1; CDR3aa: AISDPLAAPSVGSYNEQF